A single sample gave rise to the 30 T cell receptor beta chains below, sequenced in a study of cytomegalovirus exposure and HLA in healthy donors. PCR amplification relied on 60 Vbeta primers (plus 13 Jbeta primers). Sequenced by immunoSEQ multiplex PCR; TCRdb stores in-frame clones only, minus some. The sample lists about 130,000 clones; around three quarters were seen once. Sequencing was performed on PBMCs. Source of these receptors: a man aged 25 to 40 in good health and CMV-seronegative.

The CDR3 coding sequence is TGTGCCAGCAGCGTTCGACTAGCGGGAGGGGGTAGGCAGTTCTTC. It encodes CASSVRLAGGGRQFF. The chain carries TRBV9 and TRBJ2-1, with 14 bases that match TRBD2. After removal of 2 bases from V and 12 bases from J, the junction contained 7 bases not matched to a gene. The germline CDR1 and CDR2 sequences are SGDLS and YYNGEE. This CDR3 comprises 15 residues.

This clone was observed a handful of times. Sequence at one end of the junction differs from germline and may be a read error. This CDR3 reads CASSDSRLGSDEQFF. The CDR3 region has the DNA TGTGCCAGCAGTGACTCGAGGCTAGGATCCGATGAGCAGTTCTTC. The gene calls are TRBV6-5 and TRBJ2-1; the D is unclear. CDR3 length: 15 amino acids. The germline V gene has CDR1 MNHEY and CDR2 SVGAGI.

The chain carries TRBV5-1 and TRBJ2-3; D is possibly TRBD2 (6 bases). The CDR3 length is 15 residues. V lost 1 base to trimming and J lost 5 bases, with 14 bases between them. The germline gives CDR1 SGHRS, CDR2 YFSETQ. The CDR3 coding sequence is TGCGCCAGCAGCTTGAGCGGGCCCAGAAGAGATACGCAGTATTTT. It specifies CASSLSGPRRDTQYF. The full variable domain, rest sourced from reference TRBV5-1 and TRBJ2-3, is KAGVTQTPRYLIKTRGQQVTLSCSPISGHRSVSWYQQTPGQGLQFLFEYFSETQRNKGNFPGRFSGRQFSNSRSEMNVSTLELGDSALYLCASSLSGPRRDTQYFGPGTRLTVL.

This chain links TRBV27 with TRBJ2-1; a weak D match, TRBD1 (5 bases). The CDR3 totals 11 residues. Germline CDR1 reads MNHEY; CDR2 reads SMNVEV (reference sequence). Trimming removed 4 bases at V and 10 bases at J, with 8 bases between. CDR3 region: CASSSTVEQFF. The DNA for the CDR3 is TGTGCCAGCAGTTCGACAGTCGAGCAGTTCTTC.

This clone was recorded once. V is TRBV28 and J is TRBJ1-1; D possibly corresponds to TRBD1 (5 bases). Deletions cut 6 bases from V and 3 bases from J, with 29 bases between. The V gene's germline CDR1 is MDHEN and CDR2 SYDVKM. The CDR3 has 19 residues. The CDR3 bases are TGTGCCAGCAGCCAAGTCCAGGGCTTCGGCGTTGGGATGGACACTGAAGCTTTCTTT. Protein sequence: CASSQVQGFGVGMDTEAFF.

As DNA, the CDR3 is TGTGCCAGCGGAGCGGGACTGTACCAAGAGACCCAGTACTTC. It specifies CASGAGLYQETQYF. The chain links TRBV27 to TRBJ2-5; 7 nucleotides agree with TRBD2. CDR1 is MNHEY, CDR2 SMNVEV, per germline (reference sequence). With V trimmed by 8 bases and J by 0 bases, 6 bases remained unmatched. The CDR3 is 14 residues long.

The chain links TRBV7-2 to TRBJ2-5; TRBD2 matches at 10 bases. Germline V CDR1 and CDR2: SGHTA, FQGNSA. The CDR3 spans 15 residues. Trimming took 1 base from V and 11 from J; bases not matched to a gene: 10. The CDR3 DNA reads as TGTGCCAGCAGCTTAGTGGCTAGCGGGGGTTGGGAGCAGTACTTC. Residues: CASSLVASGGWEQYF.

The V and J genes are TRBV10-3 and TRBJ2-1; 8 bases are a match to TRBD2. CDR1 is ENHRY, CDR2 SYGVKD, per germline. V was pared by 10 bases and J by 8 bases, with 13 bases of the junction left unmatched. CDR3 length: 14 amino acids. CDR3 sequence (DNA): TGTGCCACCAGGCTAGCGGGTGGGAGGTATGAGCAGTTCTTC. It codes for CATRLAGGRYEQFF.

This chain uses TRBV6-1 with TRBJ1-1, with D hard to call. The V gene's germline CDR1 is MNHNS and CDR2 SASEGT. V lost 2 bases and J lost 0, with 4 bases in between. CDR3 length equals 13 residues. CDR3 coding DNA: TGTGCCAGCAGTGAATCGGTGAACACTGAAGCTTTCTTT. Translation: CASSESVNTEAFF.

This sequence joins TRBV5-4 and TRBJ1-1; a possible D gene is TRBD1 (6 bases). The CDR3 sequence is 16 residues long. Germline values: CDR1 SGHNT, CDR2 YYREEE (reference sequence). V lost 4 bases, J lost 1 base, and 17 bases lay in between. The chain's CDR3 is CASSPRGGLGNTEAFF. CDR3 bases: TGTGCCAGCAGCCCTAGGGGGGGGCTCGGGAACACTGAAGCTTTCTTT.

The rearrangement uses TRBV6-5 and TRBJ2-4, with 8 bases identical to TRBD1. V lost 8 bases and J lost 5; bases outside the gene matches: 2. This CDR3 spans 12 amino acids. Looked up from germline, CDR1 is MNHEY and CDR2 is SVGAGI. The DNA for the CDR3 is TGTGCCAGCGAGGACAGGGAAAACATTCAGTACTTC. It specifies CASEDRENIQYF.

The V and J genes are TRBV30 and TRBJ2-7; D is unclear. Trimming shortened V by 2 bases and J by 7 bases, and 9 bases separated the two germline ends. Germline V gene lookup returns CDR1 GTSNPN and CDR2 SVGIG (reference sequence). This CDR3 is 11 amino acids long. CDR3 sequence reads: CAWSSLDEQYF. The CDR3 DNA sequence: TGTGCCTGGAGTTCTCTAGATGAGCAGTACTTC.

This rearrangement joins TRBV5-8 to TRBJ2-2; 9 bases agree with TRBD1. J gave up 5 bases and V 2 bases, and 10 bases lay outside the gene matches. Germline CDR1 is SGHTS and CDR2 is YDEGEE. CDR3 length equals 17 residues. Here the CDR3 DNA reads TGTGCCAGCAGCTTCCGTAGGACAGGGGCCAATACCGGGGAGCTGTTTTTT. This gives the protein CASSFRRTGANTGELFF.

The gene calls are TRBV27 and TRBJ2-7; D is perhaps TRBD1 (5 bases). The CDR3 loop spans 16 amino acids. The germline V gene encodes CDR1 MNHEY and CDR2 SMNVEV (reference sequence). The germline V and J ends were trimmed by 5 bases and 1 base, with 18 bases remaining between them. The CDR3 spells CASSPSRWGASYEQYF. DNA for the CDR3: TGTGCCAGCAGTCCCTCTAGGTGGGGCGCTTCCTACGAGCAGTACTTC.

The CDR3 DNA follows: TGTGCCAGCAGTTCTACAGGGCCCACTGAAGCTTTCTTT. The encoded protein is CASSSTGPTEAFF. The chain joins TRBV6-5 to TRBJ1-1, with D perhaps matching TRBD1 (6 bases). There are 13 residues in the CDR3. CDR1 and CDR2 from the germline V gene are MNHEY and SVGAGI. V was cut by 4 bases and J by 4 bases, with 10 bases left in between.

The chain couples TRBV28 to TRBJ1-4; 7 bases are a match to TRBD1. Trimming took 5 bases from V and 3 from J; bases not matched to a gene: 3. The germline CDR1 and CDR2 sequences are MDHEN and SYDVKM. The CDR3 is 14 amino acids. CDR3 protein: CASSLQGSNEKLFF. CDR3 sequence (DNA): TGTGCCAGCAGTCTACAGGGGTCTAATGAAAAACTGTTTTTT.

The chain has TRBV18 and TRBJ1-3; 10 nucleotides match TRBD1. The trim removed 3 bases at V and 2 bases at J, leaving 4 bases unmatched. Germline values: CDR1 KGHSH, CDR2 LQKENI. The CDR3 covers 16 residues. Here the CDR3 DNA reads TGTGCCAGCTCACCGACAGGGGGCTACGCTGGAAACACCATATATTTT. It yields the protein CASSPTGGYAGNTIYF.

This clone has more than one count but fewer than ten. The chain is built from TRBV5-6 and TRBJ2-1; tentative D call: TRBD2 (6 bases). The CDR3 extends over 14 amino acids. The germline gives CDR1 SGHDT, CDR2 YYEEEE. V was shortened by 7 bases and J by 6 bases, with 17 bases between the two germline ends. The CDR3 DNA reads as TGTGCCAGCTACAGCTTACTAGCTGGCAATGAGCAGTTCTTC. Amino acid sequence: CASYSLLAGNEQFF. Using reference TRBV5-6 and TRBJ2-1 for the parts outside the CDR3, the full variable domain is DAGVTQSPTHLIKTRGQQVTLRCSPKSGHDTVSWYQQALGQGPQFIFQYYEEEERQRGNFPDRFSGHQFPNYSSELNVNALLLGDSALYLCASYSLLAGNEQFFGPGTRLTVL.

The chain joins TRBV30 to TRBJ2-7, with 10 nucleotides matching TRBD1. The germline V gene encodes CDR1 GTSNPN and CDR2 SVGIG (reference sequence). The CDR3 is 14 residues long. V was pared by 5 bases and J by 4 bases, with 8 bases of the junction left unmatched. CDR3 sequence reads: CAWSPGTGVYEQYF. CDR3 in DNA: TGTGCCTGGTCGCCCGGGACAGGGGTGTACGAGCAGTACTTC.

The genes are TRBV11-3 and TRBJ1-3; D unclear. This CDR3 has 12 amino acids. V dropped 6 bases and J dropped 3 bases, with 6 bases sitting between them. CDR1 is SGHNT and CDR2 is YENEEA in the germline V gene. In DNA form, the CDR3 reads TGTGCCAGCAGACTAAGTGGAAACACCATATATTTT. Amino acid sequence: CASRLSGNTIYF.

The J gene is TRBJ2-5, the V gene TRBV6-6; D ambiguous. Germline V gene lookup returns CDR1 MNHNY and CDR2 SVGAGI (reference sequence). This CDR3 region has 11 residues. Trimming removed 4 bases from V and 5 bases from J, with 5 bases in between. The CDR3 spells CASSLSETQYF. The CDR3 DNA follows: TGTGCCAGCAGTTTGAGCGAGACCCAGTACTTC.

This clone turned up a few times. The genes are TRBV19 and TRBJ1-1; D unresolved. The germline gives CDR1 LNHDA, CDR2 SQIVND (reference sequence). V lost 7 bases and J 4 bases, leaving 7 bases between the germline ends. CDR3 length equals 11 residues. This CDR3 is CASMRSTEAFF. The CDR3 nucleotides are TGTGCCAGTATGAGGAGCACTGAAGCTTTCTTT.

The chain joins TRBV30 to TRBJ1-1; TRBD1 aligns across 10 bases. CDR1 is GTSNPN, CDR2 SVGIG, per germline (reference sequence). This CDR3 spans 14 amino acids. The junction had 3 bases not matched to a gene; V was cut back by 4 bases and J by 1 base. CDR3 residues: CAWKTGGWNTEAFF. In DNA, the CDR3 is TGTGCCTGGAAGACAGGGGGCTGGAACACTGAAGCTTTCTTT.

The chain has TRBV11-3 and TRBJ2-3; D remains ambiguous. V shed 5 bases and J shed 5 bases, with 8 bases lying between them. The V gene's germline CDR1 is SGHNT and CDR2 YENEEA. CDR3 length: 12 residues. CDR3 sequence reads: CASSPTGDTQYF. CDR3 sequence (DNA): TGTGCCAGCAGCCCCACCGGAGATACGCAGTATTTT.

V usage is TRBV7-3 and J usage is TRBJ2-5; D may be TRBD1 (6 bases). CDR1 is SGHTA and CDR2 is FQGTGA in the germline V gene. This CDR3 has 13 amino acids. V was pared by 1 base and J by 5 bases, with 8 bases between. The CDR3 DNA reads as TGTGCCAGCAGCTTAAGGGGGCGGGAGACCCAGTACTTC. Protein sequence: CASSLRGRETQYF.

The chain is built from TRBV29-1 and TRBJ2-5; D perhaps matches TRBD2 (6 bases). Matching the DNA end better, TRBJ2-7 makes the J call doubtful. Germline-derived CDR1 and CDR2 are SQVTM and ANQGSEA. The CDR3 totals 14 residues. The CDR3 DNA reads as TGCAGCGTCTTTCTTGGGGGGAGCTCCTACGAGCAGTACTTC. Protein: CSVFLGGSSYEQYF.

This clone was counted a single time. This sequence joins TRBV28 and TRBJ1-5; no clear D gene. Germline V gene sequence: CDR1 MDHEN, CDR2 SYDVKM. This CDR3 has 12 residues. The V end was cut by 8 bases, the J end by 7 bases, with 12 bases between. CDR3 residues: CASRAGGQPQHF. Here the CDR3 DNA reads TGTGCCAGCCGAGCGGGTGGCCAGCCCCAGCATTTT.

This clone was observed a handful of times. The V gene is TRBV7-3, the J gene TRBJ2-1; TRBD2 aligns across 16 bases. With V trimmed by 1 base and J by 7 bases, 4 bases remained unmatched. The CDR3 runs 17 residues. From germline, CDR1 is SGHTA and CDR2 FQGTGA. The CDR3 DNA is TGTGCCAGCAGCTTAATGGGACTAGCGGGAGGGGAGAATGAGCAGTTCTTC. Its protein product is CASSLMGLAGGENEQFF.

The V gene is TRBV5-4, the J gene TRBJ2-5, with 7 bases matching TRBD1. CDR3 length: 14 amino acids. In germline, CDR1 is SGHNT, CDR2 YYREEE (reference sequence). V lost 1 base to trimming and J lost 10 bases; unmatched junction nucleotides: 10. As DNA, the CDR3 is TGTGCCAGCAGCTTGAACAGGGGAAGAGGCCTCCAGTACTTC. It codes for CASSLNRGRGLQYF.

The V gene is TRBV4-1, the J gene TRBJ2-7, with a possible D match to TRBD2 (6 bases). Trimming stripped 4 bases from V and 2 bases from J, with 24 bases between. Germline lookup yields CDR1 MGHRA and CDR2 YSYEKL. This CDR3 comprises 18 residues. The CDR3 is CASSPHLKGIAATYEQYF. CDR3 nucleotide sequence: TGCGCCAGCAGCCCCCATTTGAAGGGCATAGCGGCCACCTACGAGCAGTACTTC.